The entry below gives a single T cell receptor beta chain sequence along with its context. Its antigen is not yet known. Base qualities are not at hand, and no much larger clone is one base apart. TCR CDR3 regions were amplified from genomic DNA by multiplex PCR using the deep immunoSEQ assay. Extracted genomic DNA from each cell subset was distributed evenly across all wells of several immunoSEQ 96-well plates, and each plate was treated as a replicate. For sorted subsets, around 0.2 ug genomic DNA, equal to 30,000 or so T cell genomes, was loaded into each replicate PCR. Purified libraries were measured with a Qubit 3.0 fluorometer, size-checked on a Bioanalyzer 2100, and measured again with the KAPA Library Quantification kit. Every immunoSEQ 96-well plate was sequenced on a dedicated single-read 150-cycle Illumina NextSeq 550 flow cell. Regarding the original processing steps: Because the immunoSEQ output included only junctional sequences and no quality scores, the filtering could not be the same as the filtering used for full-length reads. Sequences were annotated with PyIR, a Python wrapper for IgBLAST v1.9, using IMGT germline references to assign V/J genes and CDR3. Reads were removed for weak V/J assignments (E-value above 1e-6), missing CDR3, stop codons, out-of-frame junctions, or ambiguous translated residues. A V3J clonotype was defined by an identical inferred V gene, J gene, and CDR3 amino acid sequence. To compute the percentage overlap between repertoires, the number of shared unique clonotypes was divided by the size of the smaller repertoire. Repertoire richness was assessed with RTK rarefaction, the Chao1 estimator, and Recon v2.1 estimates of unobserved clonotypes. For all TCRbeta clonotypes obtained by the gDNA method from a few donors, generation probabilities were computed with OLGA. The clones in this table, taken by TCRdb from immuneACCESS, are in-frame only. Not every clone is retained; where verified, under half of the shortfall comes from an unresolved V gene, and the cause of the rest is unknown. V, J and clone size were drawn from that table, and D and trimming were deduced from the DNA. In all, the sample holds some 2.4 million clones, and 93% of those were seen once. The biggest ten clones account for around 0.4% of the sample.

This sample is drawn from a study of shared clonotypes between healthy human individuals (dated by TCRdb to 2019 to 2021). Looking at the study overall: Three men and a couple of women, aged 18 to 49 years, made up the cohort. For each donor, three plates each were used for CD4 naive and CD4 memory, two plates were used for CD8 naive, and one plate was used for CD8 memory. Blood TCR repertoires of five healthy adults were deeply sequenced to estimate repertoire size and the extent of clonotype sharing between individuals. To increase sequencing depth and limit assay-specific biases, TCR repertoire library preparation and sequencing were carried out by different laboratories using diverse techniques. Leukapheresis yielded between about 0.8 and 9.5 billion PBMCs per donor.

The full study reports these points: Pairwise subsampling indicated that sequencing depth was expected to affect the degree of clonotype sharing among donors. Roughly 5% of naive CD4, 3.5% of naive CD8, roughly 2.4% of memory CD4, and approximately 0.4% of memory CD8 clonotypes were shared across four donors. The small number of donors limited the genetic and exposure-history diversity represented. Sampling was restricted to blood, and TCR repertoires in tissue are likely to differ from TCR repertoires in blood. Larger estimated clonotype richness was generally found for naive subsets than for memory subsets. Compared with non-shared clonotypes, the clonotypes found in all four sorted-subset donors had higher generation probabilities. Incomplete sequencing was indicated by rarefaction of sorted-subset datasets, despite the large sequencing depth.

Reading the germline V gene (reference sequence) gives CDR1 MNHEY and CDR2 SMNVEV. V loses 5 bases of germline sequence and J loses 3 bases, and the interval between the two ends is 13 bases. Including cysteine and phenylalanine, the CDR3 has 14 amino acids. Only the CDR3 portion is preserved as DNA: 42 bases, with reading frame beginning at the first base. Healthy HIV-negative adults with no recently reported acute infections or vaccinations were included as donors. Every donor was a Caucasian adult residing in Nashville, Tennessee, USA. CD4+ T cells were enriched through magnetic negative selection, after which naive cells were positively selected on CD45RA and the remaining negative fraction served as the memory subset. Blood was obtained by leukapheresis, after which PBMCs were separated by Ficoll-Histopaque density gradient centrifugation and cryopreserved in liquid nitrogen vapor phase. Analytical flow cytometry was used to check the purity and quantity of each magnetically sorted T cell population. Genomic DNA was isolated from every sorted fraction and measured by UV absorbance on a Nanodrop 2000c.

Specimen: naive CD4+ T cells from PBMCs. The cell subset or site label, read with the paper, signifies: CD45RA+ positively selected. The TCR comes from a man aged 18 to 35 in good health. Some clones in this sample may be carry-over from other donors' samples. This chain joins TRBV27 to TRBJ1-2; the D gene cannot be resolved reliably. DNA sequence: TGTGCCAGCAGTCCCCGTCCGCGGGACTATGGCTACACCTTC. It codes for CASSPRPRDYGYTF.